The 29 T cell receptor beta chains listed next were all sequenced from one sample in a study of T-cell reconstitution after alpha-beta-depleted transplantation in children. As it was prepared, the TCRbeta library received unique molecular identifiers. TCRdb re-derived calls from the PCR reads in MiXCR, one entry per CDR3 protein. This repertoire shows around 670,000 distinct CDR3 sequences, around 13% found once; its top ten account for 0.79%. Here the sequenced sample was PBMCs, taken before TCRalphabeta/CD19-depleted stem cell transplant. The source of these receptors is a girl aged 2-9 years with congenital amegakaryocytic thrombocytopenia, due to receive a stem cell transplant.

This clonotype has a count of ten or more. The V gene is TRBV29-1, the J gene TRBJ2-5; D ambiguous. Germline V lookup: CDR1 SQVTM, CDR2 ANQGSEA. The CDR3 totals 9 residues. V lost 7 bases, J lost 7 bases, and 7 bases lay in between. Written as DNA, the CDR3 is TGCAGCGCCTCTAGGACCCAGTACTTC. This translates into CSASRTQYF. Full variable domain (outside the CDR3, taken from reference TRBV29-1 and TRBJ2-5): SAVISQKPSRDICQRGTSLTIQCQVDSQVTMMFWYRQQPGQSLTLIATANQGSEATYESGFVIDKFPISRPNLTFSTLTVSNMSPEDSSIYLCSASRTQYFGPGTRLLVL.

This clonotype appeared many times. The CDR3 DNA reads as TGCGCCAGCAGCTCCTGGGGGGTCGAGGCGGCTTTCTTT. It is translated as CASSSWGVEAAFF. This chain connects TRBV5-1 to TRBJ1-1, with a tentative D call TRBD1 (5 bases). The CDR3 covers 13 residues. V was pared by 3 bases and J by 11 bases, with 17 bases between. Germline V gives CDR1 SGHRS, CDR2 YFSETQ. Filled out from reference TRBV5-1 and TRBJ1-1, the complete variable domain reads KAGVTQTPRYLIKTRGQQVTLSCSPISGHRSVSWYQQTPGQGLQFLFEYFSETQRNKGNFPGRFSGRQFSNSRSEMNVSTLELGDSALYLCASSSWGVEAAFFGQGTRLTVV.

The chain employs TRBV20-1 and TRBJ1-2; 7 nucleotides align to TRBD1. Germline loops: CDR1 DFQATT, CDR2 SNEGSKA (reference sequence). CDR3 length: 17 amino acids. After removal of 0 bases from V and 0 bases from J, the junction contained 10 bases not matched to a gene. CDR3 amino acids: CSARDRGGARSNYGYTF. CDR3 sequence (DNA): TGCAGTGCTAGAGATCGAGGGGGCGCGAGATCTAACTATGGCTACACCTTC.

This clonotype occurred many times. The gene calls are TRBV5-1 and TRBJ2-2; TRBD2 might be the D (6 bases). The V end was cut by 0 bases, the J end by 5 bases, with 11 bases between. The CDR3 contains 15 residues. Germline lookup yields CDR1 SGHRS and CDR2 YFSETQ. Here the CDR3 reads CASSLAGSGTGELFF. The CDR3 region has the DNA TGCGCCAGCAGCTTGGCAGGGAGCGGGACCGGGGAGCTGTTTTTT.

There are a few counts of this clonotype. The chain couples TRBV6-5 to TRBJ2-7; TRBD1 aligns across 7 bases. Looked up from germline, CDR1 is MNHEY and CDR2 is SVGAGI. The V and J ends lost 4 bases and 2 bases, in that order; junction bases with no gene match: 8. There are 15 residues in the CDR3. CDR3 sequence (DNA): TGTGCCAGCAGTTTCGGTACTGGGACAGCCTACGAGCAGTACTTC. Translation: CASSFGTGTAYEQYF.

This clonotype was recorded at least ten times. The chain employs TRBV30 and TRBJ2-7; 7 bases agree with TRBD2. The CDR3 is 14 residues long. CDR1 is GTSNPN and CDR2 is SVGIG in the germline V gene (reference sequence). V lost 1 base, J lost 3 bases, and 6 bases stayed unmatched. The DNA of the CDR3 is TGTGCCTGGAGTGGCCCTAGCGGAGACTACGAGCAGTACTTC. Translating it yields CAWSGPSGDYEQYF.

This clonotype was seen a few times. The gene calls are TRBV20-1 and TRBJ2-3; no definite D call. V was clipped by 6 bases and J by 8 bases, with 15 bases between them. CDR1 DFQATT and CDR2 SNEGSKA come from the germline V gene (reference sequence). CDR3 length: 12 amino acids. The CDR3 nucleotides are TGCAGTGCCCACGGGCCGTCGGGTACGCAGTATTTT. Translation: CSAHGPSGTQYF.

CDR3 residues: CASRPTSGRSPSCNEQFF. CDR3 nucleotide sequence: TGTGCCAGCAGACCGACTAGCGGGAGGTCTCCAAGTTGCAATGAGCAGTTCTTC. This sequence joins TRBV6-1 and TRBJ2-1; 13 bases map to TRBD2. The germline V gene encodes CDR1 MNHNS and CDR2 SASEGT. This CDR3 has 18 residues. Trimming at V came to 6 bases and at J to 6 bases, leaving 14 bases not matched to a gene.

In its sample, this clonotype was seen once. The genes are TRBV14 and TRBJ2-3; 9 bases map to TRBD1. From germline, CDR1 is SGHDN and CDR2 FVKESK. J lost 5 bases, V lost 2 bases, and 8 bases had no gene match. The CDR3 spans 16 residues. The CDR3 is CASSQLRDRVQDTQYF. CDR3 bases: TGTGCCAGCAGCCAACTACGGGACAGGGTACAAGATACGCAGTATTTT.

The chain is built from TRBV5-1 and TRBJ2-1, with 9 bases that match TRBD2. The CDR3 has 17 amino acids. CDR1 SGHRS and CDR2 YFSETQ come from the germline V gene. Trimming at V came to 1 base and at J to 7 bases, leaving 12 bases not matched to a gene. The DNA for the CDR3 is TGCGCCAGCAGCTTGACTAGCGGGTCGTCCCGGAGGAATGAGCAGTTCTTC. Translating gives CASSLTSGSSRRNEQFF.

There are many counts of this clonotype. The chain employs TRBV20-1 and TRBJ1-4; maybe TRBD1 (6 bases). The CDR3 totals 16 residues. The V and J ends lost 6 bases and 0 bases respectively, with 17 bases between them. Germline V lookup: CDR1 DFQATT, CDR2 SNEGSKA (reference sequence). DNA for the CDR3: TGCAGTGCGGAGGGCAGAGGGGGGGCAACTAATGAAAAACTGTTTTTT. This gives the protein CSAEGRGGATNEKLFF.

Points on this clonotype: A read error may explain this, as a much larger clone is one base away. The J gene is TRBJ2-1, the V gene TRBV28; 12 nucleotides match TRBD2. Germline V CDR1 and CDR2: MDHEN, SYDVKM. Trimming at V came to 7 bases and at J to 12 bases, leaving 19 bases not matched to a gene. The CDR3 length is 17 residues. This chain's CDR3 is CASIPGLAGGRRDGQFF. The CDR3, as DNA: TGTGCCAGCATCCCGGGGCTAGCGGGAGGGCGGCGGGATGGGCAGTTCTTC.

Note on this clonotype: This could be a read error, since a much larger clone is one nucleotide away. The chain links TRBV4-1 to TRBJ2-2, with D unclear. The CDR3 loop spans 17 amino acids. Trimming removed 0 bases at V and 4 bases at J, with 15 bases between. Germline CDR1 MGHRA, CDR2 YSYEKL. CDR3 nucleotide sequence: TGCGCCAGCAGCCAAGATGTTGGGCTTGGGATCACCGGGGAGCTGTTTTTT. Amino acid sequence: CASSQDVGLGITGELFF.

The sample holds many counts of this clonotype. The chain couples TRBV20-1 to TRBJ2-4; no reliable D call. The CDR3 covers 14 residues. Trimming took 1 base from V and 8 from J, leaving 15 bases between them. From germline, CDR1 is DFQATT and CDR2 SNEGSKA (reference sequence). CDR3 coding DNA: TGCAGTGCTAGAGGGCCCGCGGTGTGGGACATTCAGTACTTC. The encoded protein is CSARGPAVWDIQYF.

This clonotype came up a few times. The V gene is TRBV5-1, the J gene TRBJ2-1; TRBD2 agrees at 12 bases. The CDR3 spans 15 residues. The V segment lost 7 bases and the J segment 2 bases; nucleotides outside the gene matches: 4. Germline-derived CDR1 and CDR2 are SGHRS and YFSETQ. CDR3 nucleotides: TGCGCCAGCGAACGGACTAGCGGGGCCTACAATGAGCAGTTCTTC. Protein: CASERTSGAYNEQFF.

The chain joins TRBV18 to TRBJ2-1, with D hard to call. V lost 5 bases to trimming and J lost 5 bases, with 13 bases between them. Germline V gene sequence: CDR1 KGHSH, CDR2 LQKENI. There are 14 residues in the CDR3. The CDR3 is CASSLLKVDNEQFF. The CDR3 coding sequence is TGTGCCAGCTCATTACTAAAGGTGGACAATGAGCAGTTCTTC.

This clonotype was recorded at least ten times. The CDR3 loop reads CSARPGLAGAGEQYF. The DNA for the CDR3 is TGCAGTGCTAGACCGGGACTAGCGGGAGCGGGGGAGCAGTACTTC. The chain carries TRBV20-1 and TRBJ2-7, with 14 positions matching TRBD2. Per the germline V gene, CDR1 is DFQATT and CDR2 is SNEGSKA (reference sequence). The CDR3 covers 15 residues. The junction had 7 bases not matched to a gene; V was cut back by 2 bases and J by 7 bases.

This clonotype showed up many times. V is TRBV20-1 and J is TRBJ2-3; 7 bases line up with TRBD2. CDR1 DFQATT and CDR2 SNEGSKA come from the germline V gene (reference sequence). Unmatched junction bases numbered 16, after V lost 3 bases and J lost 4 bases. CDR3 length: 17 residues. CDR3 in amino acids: CSASCPSGRGGSDTQYF. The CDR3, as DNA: TGCAGTGCTAGTTGTCCTAGCGGCCGGGGTGGGTCAGATACGCAGTATTTT.

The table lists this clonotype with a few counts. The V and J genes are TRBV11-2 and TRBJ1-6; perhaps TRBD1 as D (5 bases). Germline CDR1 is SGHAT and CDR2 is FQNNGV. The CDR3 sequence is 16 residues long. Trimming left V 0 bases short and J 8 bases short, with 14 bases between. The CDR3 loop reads CASSLDGTESHSPLHF. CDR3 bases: TGTGCCAGCAGCTTAGACGGGACGGAGTCACATTCACCCCTCCACTTT.

The CDR3 DNA reads as TGTGCCAGCAGTGAAATCGCGGGAGCAGCCACAGATACGCAGTATTTT. Protein sequence: CASSEIAGAATDTQYF. The gene calls are TRBV2 and TRBJ2-3; 7 bases map to TRBD2. Losses at the gene ends were 2 bases for V and 2 bases for J; bases not matched to a gene: 7. Germline assignment: CDR1 SNHLY and CDR2 FYNNEI. CDR3 length: 16 residues.

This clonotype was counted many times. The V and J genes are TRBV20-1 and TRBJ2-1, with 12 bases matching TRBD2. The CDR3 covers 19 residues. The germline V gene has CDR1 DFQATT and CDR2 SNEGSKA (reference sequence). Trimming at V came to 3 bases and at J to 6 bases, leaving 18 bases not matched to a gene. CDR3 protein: CSARPPTSGSPRGFNEQFF. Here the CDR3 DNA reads TGCAGTGCTAGGCCTCCGACTAGCGGGAGCCCTCGTGGCTTCAATGAGCAGTTCTTC.

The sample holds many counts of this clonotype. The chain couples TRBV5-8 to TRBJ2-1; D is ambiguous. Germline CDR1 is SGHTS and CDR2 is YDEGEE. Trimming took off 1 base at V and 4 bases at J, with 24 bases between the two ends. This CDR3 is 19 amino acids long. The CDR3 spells CASSLFPTAIHPQYNEQFF. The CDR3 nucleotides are TGTGCCAGCAGCTTGTTTCCGACGGCAATCCACCCCCAATACAATGAGCAGTTCTTC.

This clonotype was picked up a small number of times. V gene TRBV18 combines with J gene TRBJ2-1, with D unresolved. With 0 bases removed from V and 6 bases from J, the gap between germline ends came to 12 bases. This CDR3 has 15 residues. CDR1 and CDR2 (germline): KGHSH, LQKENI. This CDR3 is CASSPPFLGANEQFF. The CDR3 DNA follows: TGTGCCAGCTCACCACCCTTTCTCGGCGCCAATGAGCAGTTCTTC.

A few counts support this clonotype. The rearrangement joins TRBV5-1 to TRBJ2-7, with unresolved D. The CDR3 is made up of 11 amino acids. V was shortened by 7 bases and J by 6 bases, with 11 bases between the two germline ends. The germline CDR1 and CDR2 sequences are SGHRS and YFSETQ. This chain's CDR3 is CASRSDSEQYF. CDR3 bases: TGCGCCAGCCGAAGCGATAGCGAGCAGTACTTC. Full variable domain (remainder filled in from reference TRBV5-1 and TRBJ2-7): KAGVTQTPRYLIKTRGQQVTLSCSPISGHRSVSWYQQTPGQGLQFLFEYFSETQRNKGNFPGRFSGRQFSNSRSEMNVSTLELGDSALYLCASRSDSEQYFGPGTRLTVT.

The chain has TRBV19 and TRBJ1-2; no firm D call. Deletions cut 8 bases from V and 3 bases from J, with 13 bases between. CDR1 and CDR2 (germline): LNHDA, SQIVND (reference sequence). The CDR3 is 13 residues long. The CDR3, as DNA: TGTGCCAGTCACGGTGAAGGGTACTATGGCTACACCTTC. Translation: CASHGEGYYGYTF.

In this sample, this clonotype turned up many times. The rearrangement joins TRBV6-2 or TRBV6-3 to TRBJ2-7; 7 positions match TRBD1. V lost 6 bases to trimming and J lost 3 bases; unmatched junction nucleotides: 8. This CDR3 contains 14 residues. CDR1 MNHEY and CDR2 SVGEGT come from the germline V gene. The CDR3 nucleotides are TGTGCCAGCAGCCCCGGGACAGTTTACTACGAGCAGTACTTC. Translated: CASSPGTVYYEQYF.

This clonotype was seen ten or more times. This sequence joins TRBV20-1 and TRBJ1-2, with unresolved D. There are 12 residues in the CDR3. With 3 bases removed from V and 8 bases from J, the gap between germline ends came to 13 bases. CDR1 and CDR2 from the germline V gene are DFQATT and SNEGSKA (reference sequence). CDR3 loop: CSASFALGGYTF. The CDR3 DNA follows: TGCAGTGCTAGCTTTGCCTTGGGGGGCTACACCTTC.

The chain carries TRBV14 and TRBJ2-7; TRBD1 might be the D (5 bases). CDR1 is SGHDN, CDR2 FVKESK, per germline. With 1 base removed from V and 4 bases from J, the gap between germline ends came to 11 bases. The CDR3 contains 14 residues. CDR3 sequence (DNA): TGTGCCAGCAGCCAAGCCTCAGGGATTTACGAGCAGTACTTC. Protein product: CASSQASGIYEQYF.

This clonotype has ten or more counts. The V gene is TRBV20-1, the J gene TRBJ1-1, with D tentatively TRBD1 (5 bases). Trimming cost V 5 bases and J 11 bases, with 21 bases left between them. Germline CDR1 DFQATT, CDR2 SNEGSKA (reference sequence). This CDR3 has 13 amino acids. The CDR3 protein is CSAEGTSNGGAFF. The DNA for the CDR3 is TGCAGTGCTGAAGGGACGTCTAACGGAGGGGCTTTCTTT.